The 15 T cell receptor beta chains in this list originate from one sample, sequenced in a study of T cell changes during pregnancy in multiple sclerosis. Method: immunoSEQ multiplex PCR; TCRdb's copy keeps in-frame clones and lacks some. This table has 38,000 or so clones, about 93% appearing once. The material was CD4+ T cells from peripheral blood mononuclear cells, obtained in the third trimester of pregnancy. All receptors derive from a female donor with multiple sclerosis, enrolled in a pregnancy study.

A single count supports this clone. The V gene is TRBV2, the J gene TRBJ2-1, with D maybe TRBD1 (6 bases). Germline CDR1 is SNHLY and CDR2 is FYNNEI. The CDR3 contains 12 residues. Deletions cut 3 bases from V and 12 bases from J, with 12 bases between. CDR3 region: CASSDPGQLQFF. The CDR3 DNA reads as TGTGCCAGCAGTGATCCTGGACAGTTGCAGTTCTTC.

V usage is TRBV7-9 and J usage is TRBJ2-3, with 8 bases that match TRBD2. Germline V gives CDR1 SEHNR, CDR2 FQNEAQ (reference sequence). Losses at the gene ends were 6 bases for V and 2 bases for J; bases not matched to a gene: 4. There are 14 residues in the CDR3. The CDR3 region has the DNA TGTGCCAGCAGAGGGACTAGGATCACAGATACGCAGTATTTT. This codes for CASRGTRITDTQYF.

This rearrangement joins TRBV25-1 to TRBJ1-1; 12 bases map to TRBD1. This CDR3 has 16 amino acids. The germline gives CDR1 MGHDK, CDR2 SYGVNS. The J segment lost 4 bases and the V segment lost 5 bases, leaving 8 bases of the junction unmatched. The CDR3 region has the DNA TGTGCCAGCAGTAGGAGGGACAGGGGGCCGGCCACTGAAGCTTTCTTT. It codes for CASSRRDRGPATEAFF.

J is TRBJ2-1 and V is TRBV7-2; D might be TRBD2 (6 bases). The CDR3 spans 15 residues. V shed 1 base and J shed 10 bases, with 17 bases lying between them. Germline CDR1 and CDR2: SGHTA and FQGNSA. Here the CDR3 DNA reads TGTGCCAGCAGCTTAGTGCTTGGGGGGACGTACGAGCAGTTCTTC. This encodes CASSLVLGGTYEQFF.

The count of this clone is one. J is TRBJ2-1 and V is TRBV5-1; D uncertain. CDR1 and CDR2 from the germline V gene are SGHRS and YFSETQ. This CDR3 has 14 amino acids. Trimming shortened V by 0 bases and J by 8 bases, and 12 bases separated the two germline ends. CDR3 sequence reads: CASSLAPGMDEQFF. The CDR3 DNA is TGCGCCAGCAGCTTGGCCCCAGGAATGGATGAGCAGTTCTTC.

The rearrangement links TRBV5-5 to TRBJ1-1; 11 bases are shared with TRBD1. The length of the CDR3 is 15 residues. CDR1 and CDR2 from the germline V gene are SGHKS and YYEKEE (reference sequence). With 0 bases clipped from V and 4 bases from J, the junction kept 2 bases outside the gene matches. The CDR3 bases are TGTGCCAGCAGCTTGGTTGGACAGGGGGCCACTGAAGCTTTCTTT. Translated: CASSLVGQGATEAFF.

Written as DNA, the CDR3 is TGTGCCAGCAGTCGGTGGACAGGGGCGAACACCGGGGAGCTGTTTTTT. Translation gives CASSRWTGANTGELFF. The chain employs TRBV28 and TRBJ2-2; 9 nucleotides match TRBD1. Germline V CDR1 and CDR2: MDHEN, SYDVKM. The length of the CDR3 is 16 residues. The V and J ends lost 5 bases and 0 bases, in that order; junction bases with no gene match: 4.

V usage is TRBV20-1 and J usage is TRBJ2-3; D remains unclear. The CDR3 consists of 11 residues. Germline-derived CDR1 and CDR2 are DFQATT and SNEGSKA (reference sequence). With 4 bases removed from V and 2 bases from J, the gap between germline ends came to 4 bases. DNA for the CDR3: TGCAGTGCTATAGTCACAGATACGCAGTATTTT. Amino acids: CSAIVTDTQYF.

The rearrangement uses TRBV7-2 and TRBJ1-2, with D uncertain. The CDR3 runs to 14 residues. V gave up 5 bases and J gave up 4 bases, with 14 bases separating them. Looked up from germline, CDR1 is SGHTA and CDR2 is FQGNSA. The CDR3 DNA sequence: TGTGCCAGCAGCGACCGACTTCCCGCCTATGGCTACACCTTC. This encodes CASSDRLPAYGYTF.

The rearrangement uses TRBV4-1 and TRBJ1-4, with unresolved D. Trimming shortened V by 4 bases and J by 4 bases, and 13 bases separated the two germline ends. Germline CDR1 and CDR2: MGHRA and YSYEKL. This CDR3 comprises 15 residues. CDR3 DNA sequence: TGCGCCAGCAGCCCCCGGCGGGTTAATAATGAAAAACTGTTTTTT. Translating gives CASSPRRVNNEKLFF.

The chain employs TRBV7-6 and TRBJ2-1; TRBD1 matches at 7 bases. The CDR3 runs 15 residues. The germline V gene has CDR1 SGHVS and CDR2 FNYEAQ. V lost 5 bases, J lost 7 bases, and 11 bases stayed unmatched. CDR3 protein: CASSPLSGGINEQFF. The CDR3 region has the DNA TGTGCCAGCAGCCCTCTCTCAGGGGGTATAAATGAGCAGTTCTTC.

The CDR3 spells CASSAGGTSRVQYF. DNA for the CDR3: TGTGCCAGTAGTGCAGGAGGGACTAGCCGCGTCCAGTATTTT. The gene calls are TRBV19 and TRBJ2-3; 9 bases are a match to TRBD2. The V segment lost 5 bases and the J segment 12 bases; nucleotides outside the gene matches: 12. CDR3 length: 14 amino acids. The V gene's germline CDR1 is LNHDA and CDR2 SQIVND (reference sequence).

This chain joins TRBV2 and TRBJ2-2; 7 nucleotides agree with TRBD1. The CDR3 covers 15 residues. Germline assignment: CDR1 SNHLY and CDR2 FYNNEI. With V trimmed by 6 bases and J by 1 base, 5 bases remained unmatched. The CDR3 spells CASRRDRVNTGELFF. In DNA, the CDR3 is TGTGCCAGCAGAAGGGACAGAGTGAACACCGGGGAGCTGTTTTTT.

This chain joins TRBV5-1 and TRBJ2-1; possible D gene TRBD2, 6 bases. The ends were cut back, 0 bases at V and 8 bases at J, with 18 bases in the middle. The CDR3 extends over 16 amino acids. Germline lookup yields CDR1 SGHRS and CDR2 YFSETQ. Written as DNA, the CDR3 is TGCGCCAGCAGCTTGGTGTGGCGGGCGGGGAGCGATGAGCAGTTCTTC. Translation: CASSLVWRAGSDEQFF.

This clone was detected many times. The gene calls are TRBV5-5 and TRBJ2-7; a weak D match, TRBD2 (6 bases). Trimming cost V 6 bases and J 4 bases, with 17 bases left between them. The CDR3 runs 14 residues. Looked up from germline, CDR1 is SGHKS and CDR2 is YYEKEE (reference sequence). For the CDR3, the DNA is TGTGCCAGCACCCCTGGGGGGAATGGGTACGAGCAGTACTTC. This translates into CASTPGGNGYEQYF.